Sequencing of this TCR beta chain was carried out in a study of blood T cell repertoires in COVID-19 (dated by TCRdb to about 2020). Regarding the study in general: Collaborator samples came from the United States, Italy and Spain and covered acute and convalescent phases of COVID-19. The material from the prospective study consisted of cDNA or gDNA derived from T cells, B-cell-depleted T cells, or PBMCs. Nearly every sample came with metadata listing a de-identified subject ID, COVID-19 status, age in years and sex. The dataset comprised deeply sampled blood TCRbeta repertoires from subjects exposed to, actively infected with, or recovered from COVID-19. Where HLA class I and class II types were available, the types were taken from metadata supplied by the sample provider, not from assay-based typing. The samples were drawn from the first 160 participants of the ongoing ImmuneRACE study and from more than 1,000 subjects provided by 6 global collaborators. A freely available public database, intended as a resource for researchers studying the immune response to SARS-CoV-2, is where the repertoires were released. Here is what the overall study found, with its caveats: Clinical and demographic metadata were provided uncurated, with the amount varying by source and participant.

A word on this clone: Its cognate antigen has yet to be identified. No clone much larger than this one lies a single base away; base qualities are absent.

TCRbeta CDR3 regions were amplified from genomic DNA by means of the immunoSEQ Assay, a bias-controlled multiplex PCR. From the authors' description of their analysis: The number of nucleated cells in each sample was estimated from the amplification of reference gene primers within the assay. Sequence reads were collapsed and filtered to measure the absolute abundance of every unique TCRbeta CDR3 rearrangement. For each sample, productive Simpson clonality was calculated by taking the square root of Simpson's diversity index across productive rearrangements. TCRdb provides this immuneACCESS table in a form limited to in-frame rearrangements. Some clones are lacking; in checked studies, under half of them reflect an unresolved V gene, and why the rest are absent is not known. That table supplies the V and J calls and clone size; D and trimming were determined from the DNA. The table for this sample lists nearly 250,000 clones; around 86% of them were counted only once. Jointly, the top ten make up around 1.9% of the sample.

Enrolling through a virtual design, the prospective study's participants ranged in age from roughly 18 to 95 years and lived across around 25 United States geographic areas. Cohort assignment in the prospective study relied on participant-reported clinical history from a screening survey and a study questionnaire. Recovered participants in ImmuneRACE Cohort 3 were defined as having two consecutive negative NP/OP PCR tests, clearance from a healthcare professional, or resolution of symptoms. In the prospective study, mobile phlebotomists collected whole blood, serum and a nasopharyngeal or oropharyngeal swab from each participant. Participants in the prospective study had the option to provide additional blood draws and questionnaires over a roughly 2-month period. Blood samples from the prospective study were shipped frozen or at room temperature prior to DNA extraction. V sheds 5 bases and J sheds 5 bases, leaving 9 bases between their ends. Based on the germline V gene, the CDR1 and CDR2 sequences are SGHVS and FQNEAQ. CDR3 length: 13 amino acids, cysteine to phenylalanine. Solely the CDR3 DNA is kept, with 39 bases framed from the first base.

This receptor was identified in a woman aged 50 to 65 who had recovered from COVID-19. Input material: PBMCs or T cells enriched from blood (not recorded which). The V and J genes are TRBV7-8 and TRBJ1-4; TRBD1 could be the D gene, as 5 bases match. Here is the DNA: TGTGCCAGCAGCCGGGGACTCAATGAAAAACTGTTTTTT. Its translation is CASSRGLNEKLFF.